A selection of T cell receptor beta chains follows, all from one sample in a study of CD8 T cells in Susac syndrome. MiXCR was run by TCRdb on the immunoSEQ multiplex PCR reads, yielding one entry per CDR3 protein. The table has about 81,000 distinct CDR3 sequences, 94% seen once; the top ten hold approximately 0.92%. Specimen: CD8+ T cells from PBMCs. The receptors come from a human donor with Susac syndrome. Each CDR3 is given with its conserved first and last residue. Fields, in order: CDR3 protein, V gene.

CASSLDYGSSTDTQYF TRBV11-2
CASSLAQGPSSYNEQFF TRBV28
CASSNNAGASVYEQYF TRBV27
CASSQIRGEDYGYTF TRBV7-9
CASSVGQEPPYEQYF TRBV9
CASSLPAADTQYF TRBV28
CASSFGGSNEKLFF TRBV12-3/TRBV12-4
CASSVNHEQFF TRBV9
CASSRRKGVETQYF TRBV5-6
CASSAPGQGLNYGYTF TRBV7-9
CASSEEGTGPYEQYF TRBV6-1
CASSLGTGGAPTGQYF TRBV7-9
CASSHKERVSNNEQFF TRBV11-2
CASSLAGAGNIQYF TRBV6-2/TRBV6-3
CASSLSTGNQPQHF TRBV7-9
CASSEAWNSGRSEQFF TRBV2
CASSIDRRASSYNEQFF TRBV19
CASSQDSITGDEQYF TRBV4-3
CASNPGGSRFGQETQYF TRBV5-4
CSWGESNTEAFF TRBV29-1
CASSMEGDTQYF TRBV19
CASSQSPYSTAGELFF TRBV4-3
CATSEGLVYEQFF TRBV24-1
CASSLKGDNKDEQYF TRBV7-9
CASSYSRDREYGSYNEQFF TRBV6-2/TRBV6-3
CASSLGQTSPPKFF TRBV5-6
CASSFGYSYEQYF TRBV5-5
CASRSKPGQHQETQYF TRBV6-1
CASSQAVHRFWVGAEVSYEQYF TRBV4-3
CASSQGTVVTGELFF TRBV4-2
CASSYGTGDSYEQYF TRBV28
CASGLANEQFF TRBV4-3
CSALPGHSPGGNTIYF TRBV20-1
CASKPRDRFEKLFF TRBV6-5
CASSHPLAGGDTGELFF TRBV7-2
CATSRGEASSTDTQYF TRBV15
CASSRELERAPYF TRBV4-3
CASTLMGYTDTQYF TRBV12-3/TRBV12-4
CATSLAGGLDTQYF TRBV19
CASSLEAEGIATSGSPYEQYF TRBV7-6
CASSQVGRAEAGYTF TRBV3-1